One sample yielded the 11 T cell receptor beta chains listed below, sequenced in a study of cytomegalovirus exposure and HLA in healthy donors. This PCR relied on a set of 60 Vbeta primers and 13 Jbeta primers. Assay used: immunoSEQ multiplex PCR; TCRdb lists only in-frame clones, some missing. This table has approximately 100,000 clones, over 8% appearing once. Sequencing used PBMCs. Receptors originate from a man in his fifties or sixties in good health and CMV-seropositive.

This clone was seen a handful of times. CDR3 coding DNA: TGTGCCAGCAGCTACAATGTCAGGGTCACTGAAGCTTTCTTT. Translating it yields CASSYNVRVTEAFF. The V call is TRBV7-2, the J call TRBJ1-1; tentatively, D is TRBD1 (5 bases). Looked up from germline, CDR1 is SGHTA and CDR2 is FQGNSA. The CDR3 sequence is 14 residues long. Trimming shortened V by 4 bases and J by 4 bases, and 13 bases separated the two germline ends.

A few counts support this clone. The V gene is TRBV11-2, the J gene TRBJ1-6; D remains unclear. This CDR3 spans 13 amino acids. Trimming cost V 5 bases and J 6 bases, with 8 bases left between them. Germline V lookup: CDR1 SGHAT, CDR2 FQNNGV. The CDR3 protein is CASSPERNSPLHF. For the CDR3, the DNA is TGTGCCAGCAGCCCTGAGCGTAATTCACCCCTCCACTTT. The variable domain in full, with the rest retrieved from reference TRBV11-2 and TRBJ1-6, is EAGVAQSPRYKIIEKRQSVAFWCNPISGHATLYWYQQILGQGPKLLIQFQNNGVVDDSQLPKDRFSAERLKGVDSTLKIQPAKLEDSAVYLCASSPERNSPLHFGNGTRLTVT.

This clone was detected only a few times. The V call is TRBV9, the J call TRBJ2-7, with 14 bases lining up with TRBD2. V shed 5 bases and J 5 bases; nucleotides not matched to a gene: 6. The CDR3 is 15 residues long. Germline CDR1 reads SGDLS; CDR2 reads YYNGEE. Here the CDR3 DNA reads TGTGCCAGCAGTTTCGGGACTAGCGGGAGTAACGAGCAGTACTTC. Its translation: CASSFGTSGSNEQYF.

V usage is TRBV27 and J usage is TRBJ2-7, with TRBD1 identical over 7 bases. There are 15 residues in the CDR3. The germline V gene has CDR1 MNHEY and CDR2 SMNVEV (reference sequence). Trimming at V came to 5 bases and at J to 2 bases, leaving 9 bases not matched to a gene. DNA of the CDR3: TGTGCCAGCAGTCCATCGACAGGGAAGCCCTACGAGCAGTACTTC. It specifies CASSPSTGKPYEQYF.

The chain uses TRBV27 and TRBJ2-5, with 10 bases identical to TRBD1. The CDR3 runs to 15 residues. V trimming: 4 bases; J trimming: 7 bases; junction bases outside the gene matches: 9. Germline values: CDR1 MNHEY, CDR2 SMNVEV (reference sequence). CDR3 DNA sequence: TGTGCCAGCAGTTCCCAACCCGGGACAGGGGTGACCCAGTACTTC. Protein sequence: CASSSQPGTGVTQYF.

The chain couples TRBV19 to TRBJ2-1; perhaps TRBD2 as D (6 bases). This CDR3 is built from 13 residues. Germline CDR1 and CDR2: LNHDA and SQIVND (reference sequence). V gave up 4 bases and J gave up 9 bases, with 13 bases separating them. CDR3: CASSTPKGGEQFF. The CDR3 nucleotides read TGTGCCAGTAGTACCCCGAAGGGAGGTGAGCAGTTCTTC.

The chain combines TRBV19 with TRBJ2-7; D possibly corresponds to TRBD2 (6 bases). CDR3 length: 14 residues. Germline V CDR1 and CDR2: LNHDA, SQIVND (reference sequence). Trimming removed 6 bases from V and 2 bases from J, with 14 bases in between. The chain's CDR3 is CASRGEAGPYEQYF. CDR3 nucleotides: TGTGCCAGTAGGGGGGAGGCCGGGCCCTACGAGCAGTACTTC.

The chain uses TRBV11-2 and TRBJ2-7; 7 bases are shared with TRBD2. CDR1 and CDR2 (germline): SGHAT, FQNNGV. V lost 5 bases, J lost 0 bases, and 10 bases stayed unmatched. The CDR3 has 16 amino acids. The CDR3 here is CASSPKRLADSYEQYF. In DNA, the CDR3 is TGTGCCAGCAGCCCTAAAAGACTAGCCGACTCCTACGAGCAGTACTTC. Full variable domain (remainder filled in from reference TRBV11-2 and TRBJ2-7): EAGVAQSPRYKIIEKRQSVAFWCNPISGHATLYWYQQILGQGPKLLIQFQNNGVVDDSQLPKDRFSAERLKGVDSTLKIQPAKLEDSAVYLCASSPKRLADSYEQYFGPGTRLTVT.

This clone was seen a handful of times. The chain employs TRBV2 and TRBJ2-3, with 7 positions matching TRBD2. Per germline, CDR1 SNHLY and CDR2 FYNNEI. V dropped 7 bases and J dropped 2; count of bases not matched to a gene: 9. The CDR3 length is 15 residues. The CDR3 is CASTEWGRATDTQYF. CDR3 DNA sequence: TGTGCCAGCACCGAATGGGGGAGGGCCACAGATACGCAGTATTTT.

The chain is built from TRBV21-1 and TRBJ1-4; the DNA was not compared with TRBD1, the D call given in the table. TRBV21-1 is a pseudogene. The CDR3 covers 17 residues. CDR3 region: CASSNPILGGQGEKLFF. In DNA form, the CDR3 reads TGTGCCAGCAGCAACCCCATTCTTGGCGGTCAGGGTGAAAAACTGTTTTTT.

The rearrangement joins TRBV27 to TRBJ1-5; 9 bases are shared with TRBD1. The CDR3 length is 14 residues. Germline assignment: CDR1 MNHEY and CDR2 SMNVEV (reference sequence). Germline trimming cut 9 bases from V and 7 bases from J; bases unmatched to any gene: 10. CDR3 sequence: CASSRDRATQPQHF. The DNA of the CDR3 is TGTGCCAGTTCACGGGACAGGGCGACCCAGCCCCAGCATTTT.